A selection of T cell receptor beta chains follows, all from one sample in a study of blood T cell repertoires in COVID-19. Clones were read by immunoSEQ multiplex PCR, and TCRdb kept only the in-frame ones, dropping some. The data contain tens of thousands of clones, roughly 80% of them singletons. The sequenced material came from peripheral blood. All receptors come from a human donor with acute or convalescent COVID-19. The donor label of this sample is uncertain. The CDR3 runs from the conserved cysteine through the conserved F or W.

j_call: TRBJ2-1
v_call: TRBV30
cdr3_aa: CAWSADRGRFDEQFF

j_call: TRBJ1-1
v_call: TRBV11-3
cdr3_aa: CASSYPQGAGTEAFF

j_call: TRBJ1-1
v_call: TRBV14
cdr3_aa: CASSQQGLGAEAFF

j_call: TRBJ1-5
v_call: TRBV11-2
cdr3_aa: CASSLSAGANQPQHF

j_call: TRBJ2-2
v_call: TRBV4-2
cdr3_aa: CASSLPGRELFF

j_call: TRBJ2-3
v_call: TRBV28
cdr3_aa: CASSQTSGGALDTQYF

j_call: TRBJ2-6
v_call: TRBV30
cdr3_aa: CAYGQGKSSGANVLTF

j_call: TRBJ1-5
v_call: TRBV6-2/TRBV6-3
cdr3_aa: CASSWGQGPGQPQHF

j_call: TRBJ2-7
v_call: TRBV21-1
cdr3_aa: CASSTPGASGVYEQYF

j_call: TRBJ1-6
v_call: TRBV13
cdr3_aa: CASSLGGQGDSPLHF

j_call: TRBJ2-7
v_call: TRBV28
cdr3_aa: CASSTGQGRYEQYF

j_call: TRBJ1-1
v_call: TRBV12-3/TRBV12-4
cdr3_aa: CASGRGRYTEAFF

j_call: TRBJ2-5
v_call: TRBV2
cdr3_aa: CASATSGGARETQYF

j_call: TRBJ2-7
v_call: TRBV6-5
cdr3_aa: CASSYSPAGVIHEQYF

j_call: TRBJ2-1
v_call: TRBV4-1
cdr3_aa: CASSRRDGTSGGNLGNEQFF

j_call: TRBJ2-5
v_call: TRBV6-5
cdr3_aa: CASSQNRAQETQYF

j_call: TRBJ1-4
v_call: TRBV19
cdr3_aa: CASQTGSGNDEKLFF

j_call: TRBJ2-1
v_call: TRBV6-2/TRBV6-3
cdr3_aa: CASSLWSLTGGNEQFF

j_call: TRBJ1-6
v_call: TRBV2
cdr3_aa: CASRETANSPLHF

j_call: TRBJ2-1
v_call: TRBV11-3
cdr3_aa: CASSLDLSYNEQFF

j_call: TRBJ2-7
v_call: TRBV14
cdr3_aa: CASSRYYEQYF

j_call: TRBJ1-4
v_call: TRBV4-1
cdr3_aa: CASSQNFEKLFF

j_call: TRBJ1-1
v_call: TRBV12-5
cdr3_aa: CASGSRQGRETEAFF

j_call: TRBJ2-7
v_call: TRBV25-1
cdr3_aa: CASTLGGAGGFEQYF